Below, 27 T cell receptor beta chains from the same sample are listed, as sequenced in a study of shared clonotypes between healthy human individuals. The assay was immunoSEQ multiplex PCR, and TCRdb's table has in-frame clones only and misses some. This sample has around 980,000 clones; 75% to 80% occur once, and the top ten carry around 0.6%. Input material: memory CD4+ T cells from PBMCs. This sample's subset: CD45RA-negative fraction. Source of these receptors: a man aged 18-30 years in good health. Some clones in this sample may be carry-over from other donors' samples.

V and J are TRBV12-5 and TRBJ1-3; D is undetermined. Per germline, CDR1 LGHNT and CDR2 FRNRAP. V lost 5 bases, J lost 4 bases, and 9 bases lay in between. The CDR3 has 13 residues. CDR3: CASGNTLGNTIYF. CDR3 DNA sequence: TGTGCTAGTGGTAATACACTGGGAAACACCATATATTTT.

This chain joins TRBV7-2 and TRBJ2-1, with 10 bases matching TRBD2. Germline V gives CDR1 SGHTA, CDR2 FQGNSA. The CDR3 extends over 16 amino acids. Trimming took 3 bases from V and 8 from J; bases not matched to a gene: 10. Here the CDR3 reads CASSFPPSGRADEQFF. Here the CDR3 DNA reads TGTGCCAGCAGCTTCCCCCCCAGCGGGAGGGCCGATGAGCAGTTCTTC.

The chain has TRBV21-1 and TRBJ1-5; the D call TRBD1 from the table was never checked on the DNA. TRBV21-1 is a recognized pseudogene. CDR3 length: 18 amino acids. The CDR3 DNA is TGTGCCAGCAGCAAAGACCTACAGGGAAGTTATAGCAATCAGCCCCAGCATTTT. Protein: CASSKDLQGSYSNQPQHF.

This clone was seen a few times. The chain carries TRBV10-3 and TRBJ2-7, with a weak D call TRBD2 (6 bases). Germline CDR1 reads ENHRY; CDR2 reads SYGVKD. The CDR3 spans 14 residues. The V end lost 2 bases, the J end lost 2 bases, and 10 bases lay between the germline ends. CDR3 in DNA: TGTGCCATCAGTGAGACTAGCACACCCTACGAGCAGTACTTC. Translation: CAISETSTPYEQYF.

The chain combines TRBV5-6 with TRBJ2-3; D remains unclear. Germline CDR1 SGHDT, CDR2 YYEEEE. The germline V and J ends were trimmed by 2 bases and 5 bases, with 15 bases remaining between them. This CDR3 is 15 amino acids long. Here the CDR3 DNA reads TGTGCCAGCAGCTTTCTCTTAGGACGAGAAGATACGCAGTATTTT. This gives the protein CASSFLLGREDTQYF.

The genes are TRBV7-9 and TRBJ1-1, with D possibly matching TRBD1 (6 bases). CDR3 length: 14 residues. The ends were cut back, 5 bases at V and 4 bases at J, with 14 bases in the middle. Germline V gene lookup returns CDR1 SEHNR and CDR2 FQNEAQ (reference sequence). CDR3 DNA: TGTGCCAGCAGCCCCCACAGGGCGAGCACTGAAGCTTTCTTT. Translating it yields CASSPHRASTEAFF.

The chain links TRBV7-9 to TRBJ2-7; D perhaps matches TRBD2 (5 bases). The V and J ends lost 1 base and 13 bases respectively, with 17 bases between them. CDR1 SEHNR and CDR2 FQNEAQ come from the germline V gene (reference sequence). This CDR3 has 13 residues. The CDR3: CASSLDSGTPPYF. CDR3 coding DNA: TGTGCCAGCAGCTTAGATTCGGGAACCCCTCCATACTTC. The entire variable domain, with the rest obtained from reference TRBV7-9 and TRBJ2-7, is as follows: DTGVSQNPRHKITKRGQNVTFRCDPISEHNRLYWYRQTLGQGPEFLTYFQNEAQLEKSRLLSDRFSAERPKGSFSTLEIQRTEQGDSAMYLCASSLDSGTPPYFGPGTRLTVT.

The CDR3 DNA sequence: TGCGCCAGCAGCCAATTTGGACTAGCGGGGGTCTACGAGCAGTACTTC. Encoded protein: CASSQFGLAGVYEQYF. The chain links TRBV4-3 to TRBJ2-7; 13 bases are a match to TRBD2. Trimming removed 2 bases from V and 3 bases from J; junction bases left unmatched: 4. The CDR3 consists of 16 residues. Germline V gives CDR1 LGHNA, CDR2 YSLEER.

This clone was detected ten times or more. The chain combines TRBV6-5 with TRBJ2-5; weak D call: TRBD2 (6 bases). The J call could be wrong; TRBJ2-7 is a better fit for the DNA end. Germline CDR1 MNHEY, CDR2 SVGAGI. The CDR3 runs 13 residues. Here the CDR3 reads CASSLVGGYEQYF. In DNA, the CDR3 is TGTGCCAGCAGCCTTGTGGGGGGCTACGAGCAGTACTTC.

J is TRBJ2-3 and V is TRBV5-4, with D maybe TRBD1 (6 bases). Trimming stripped 4 bases from V and 1 base from J, with 13 bases between. The CDR3 has 15 amino acids. Per the germline V gene, CDR1 is SGHNT and CDR2 is YYREEE (reference sequence). The CDR3 protein is CASSRGGSGTDTQYF. In nucleotides, the CDR3 is TGTGCCAGCAGCCGAGGGGGATCGGGCACAGATACGCAGTATTTT.

V and J are TRBV18 and TRBJ1-1; D might be TRBD1 (6 bases). Germline V CDR1 and CDR2: KGHSH, LQKENI. V was trimmed by 4 bases and J by 0 bases, leaving 9 bases between them. CDR3 length: 14 amino acids. The CDR3 DNA sequence: TGTGCCAGCTCACTGGGACAAATGAACACTGAAGCTTTCTTT. The encoded protein is CASSLGQMNTEAFF.

The V call is TRBV28, the J call TRBJ2-5; weak D call: TRBD1 (6 bases). Germline lookup yields CDR1 MDHEN and CDR2 SYDVKM. V dropped 6 bases and J dropped 5 bases, with 13 bases sitting between them. This CDR3 has 13 residues. This CDR3 is CASSSRGLETQYF. As DNA, the CDR3 is TGTGCCAGCAGCTCCAGGGGATTGGAGACCCAGTACTTC.

The chain recombines TRBV6-6 with TRBJ2-7; TRBD2 agrees at 11 bases. This CDR3 is built from 14 residues. Germline assignment: CDR1 MNHNY and CDR2 SVGAGI (reference sequence). After removal of 6 bases from V and 6 bases from J, the junction contained 7 bases not matched to a gene. Here the CDR3 reads CASRLSGRGVEQYF. CDR3 nucleotides: TGTGCCAGCAGACTTAGCGGGAGGGGCGTCGAGCAGTACTTC.

Regarding this clone: This sample also contains other DNA sequences that code for the same CDR3. The V call is TRBV7-2, the J call TRBJ2-7; D not certain. This CDR3 is built from 14 residues. V lost 0 bases and J lost 0, with 6 bases in between. Per the germline V gene, CDR1 is SGHTA and CDR2 is FQGNSA. CDR3 amino acids: CASSLAPGSYEQYF. CDR3 sequence (DNA): TGTGCCAGCAGCTTAGCCCCGGGCTCCTACGAGCAGTACTTC.

This rearrangement joins TRBV7-9 to TRBJ2-1; 8 bases fit TRBD2. Looked up from germline, CDR1 is SEHNR and CDR2 is FQNEAQ (reference sequence). The V and J ends lost 6 bases and 7 bases, in that order; junction bases with no gene match: 11. The length of the CDR3 is 15 residues. CDR3 nucleotides: TGTGCCAGCAGACTTACTAGCGGAACTTCGAATGAGCAGTTCTTC. It is translated as CASRLTSGTSNEQFF.

With respect to this clone: The sample has other DNA sequences that encode this CDR3 too. This chain connects TRBV5-1 to TRBJ2-2; tentatively, D is TRBD1 (6 bases). This CDR3 spans 16 amino acids. The germline CDR1 and CDR2 sequences are SGHRS and YFSETQ. V was trimmed by 0 bases and J by 0 bases, leaving 9 bases between them. CDR3 amino acids: CASSLVWTANTGELFF. CDR3 nucleotides: TGCGCCAGCAGCTTGGTTTGGACAGCGAACACCGGGGAGCTGTTTTTT.

The chain joins TRBV5-4 to TRBJ2-3; 10 bases agree with TRBD2. The J segment lost 6 bases and the V segment lost 5 bases, leaving 9 bases of the junction unmatched. The germline CDR1 and CDR2 sequences are SGHNT and YYREEE (reference sequence). The CDR3 consists of 15 residues. The CDR3 protein is CASRNLAGALDTQYF. Here the CDR3 DNA reads TGTGCCAGCAGAAACCTAGCGGGAGCGTTGGATACGCAGTATTTT.

This clone was detected a few times. The rearrangement joins TRBV2 to TRBJ1-2; tentatively, D is TRBD1 (5 bases). CDR1 SNHLY and CDR2 FYNNEI come from the germline V gene. The germline V and J ends were trimmed by 8 bases and 5 bases, with 12 bases remaining between them. This CDR3 is built from 12 residues. CDR3 sequence reads: CASGGDFYGYTF. The DNA of the CDR3 is TGTGCCAGCGGGGGGGACTTTTATGGCTACACCTTC.

The chain recombines TRBV11-3 with TRBJ1-2, with TRBD1 matching 9 bases. J was trimmed by 5 bases and V by 2 bases; bases with no gene match: 9. CDR3 size: 16 residues. Germline-derived CDR1 and CDR2 are SGHNT and YENEEA. CDR3: CASSLLDRTGEYGYTF. The CDR3 nucleotides are TGTGCCAGCAGCTTACTGGATCGGACAGGGGAATATGGCTACACCTTC.

DNA for the CDR3: TGCGCCAGCAGCCAAGCCCCGACAACGTATGGCTACACCTTC. As protein: CASSQAPTTYGYTF. The V call is TRBV4-3, the J call TRBJ1-2, with D uncertain. This CDR3 contains 14 residues. The ends were cut back, 1 base at V and 5 bases at J, with 11 bases in the middle. The germline V gene has CDR1 LGHNA and CDR2 YSLEER.

This sequence joins TRBV5-8 and TRBJ2-1; D might be TRBD1 or TRBD2, each matching 5 bases. Trimming removed 5 bases at V and 1 base at J, with 16 bases between. The CDR3 is 16 residues long. Per germline, CDR1 SGHTS and CDR2 YDEGEE. The CDR3 region is CASRSQGARSYNEQFF. CDR3 DNA sequence: TGTGCCAGCAGATCCCAGGGAGCCAGATCCTACAATGAGCAGTTCTTC.

V usage is TRBV18 and J usage is TRBJ1-3; D remains unclear. The CDR3 sequence is 15 residues long. V was cut by 1 base and J by 0 bases, with 7 bases left in between. Per germline, CDR1 KGHSH and CDR2 LQKENI. The CDR3, as DNA: TGTGCCAGCTCACCACTGGGAACCTCTGGAAACACCATATATTTT. Its protein product is CASSPLGTSGNTIYF.

The chain couples TRBV6-5 to TRBJ2-3; no clear D. The CDR3 contains 13 residues. V was pared by 4 bases and J by 2 bases, with 7 bases between. Germline V CDR1 and CDR2: MNHEY, SVGAGI. The CDR3 loop is CASSFQFTDTQYF. The CDR3 nucleotides are TGTGCCAGCAGTTTCCAGTTCACAGATACGCAGTATTTT.

The J gene is TRBJ2-7, the V gene TRBV10-3; the D is unclear. The CDR3 is 13 residues long. The V and J ends lost 6 bases and 3 bases respectively, with 12 bases between them. The germline CDR1 and CDR2 sequences are ENHRY and SYGVKD. CDR3 in amino acids: CAISERADYEQYF. In DNA, the CDR3 is TGTGCCATCAGCGAACGGGCAGACTACGAGCAGTACTTC.

The chain is built from TRBV9 and TRBJ1-4; tentatively, D is TRBD1 (6 bases). V was trimmed by 3 bases and J by 5 bases, leaving 17 bases between them. This CDR3 is 16 amino acids long. Germline lookup yields CDR1 SGDLS and CDR2 YYNGEE. CDR3 bases: TGTGCCAGCAGCGCCTGGGGAGGACAGACAAATGAAAAACTGTTTTTT. It specifies CASSAWGGQTNEKLFF.

The chain couples TRBV19 to TRBJ1-4; a weak D match, TRBD1 (5 bases). The length of the CDR3 is 14 residues. V shed 6 bases and J shed 8 bases, with 16 bases lying between them. The germline V gene has CDR1 LNHDA and CDR2 SQIVND (reference sequence). Written as DNA, the CDR3 is TGTGCCAGTAGCCGGTCAGGGACGGGGGAAAAACTGTTTTTT. Its protein is CASSRSGTGEKLFF.

V usage is TRBV19 and J usage is TRBJ2-5; D may be TRBD2 (6 bases). This CDR3 region has 15 residues. The V and J ends lost 4 bases and 1 base respectively, with 13 bases between them. CDR1 LNHDA and CDR2 SQIVND come from the germline V gene (reference sequence). CDR3 sequence: CASSSIAETQETQYF. In DNA form, the CDR3 reads TGTGCCAGTAGTAGTATAGCGGAAACCCAAGAGACCCAGTACTTC.